This TCR beta chain was obtained from a study of control samples from healthy donors and cancer patients. The method was immunoSEQ multiplex PCR; TCRdb's version includes in-frame clones alone and lacks a portion of them. This table has around 92,000 clones, roughly four fifths appearing once. The CDR3 consists of 18 residues. Germline assignment: CDR1 MGHRA and CDR2 YSYEKL. J lost 0 bases, V lost 3 bases, and 7 bases had no gene match. The source is a man between 60 and 75 years old in good health. Sequencing was performed on blood. The chain uses TRBV4-1 and TRBJ2-6, with TRBD1 identical over 8 bases. The DNA of the CDR3 is TGCGCCAGCAGCCAGGACAGGGCCCCTCTCTCTGGGGCCAACGTCCTGACTTTC. Translation: CASSQDRAPLSGANVLTF.